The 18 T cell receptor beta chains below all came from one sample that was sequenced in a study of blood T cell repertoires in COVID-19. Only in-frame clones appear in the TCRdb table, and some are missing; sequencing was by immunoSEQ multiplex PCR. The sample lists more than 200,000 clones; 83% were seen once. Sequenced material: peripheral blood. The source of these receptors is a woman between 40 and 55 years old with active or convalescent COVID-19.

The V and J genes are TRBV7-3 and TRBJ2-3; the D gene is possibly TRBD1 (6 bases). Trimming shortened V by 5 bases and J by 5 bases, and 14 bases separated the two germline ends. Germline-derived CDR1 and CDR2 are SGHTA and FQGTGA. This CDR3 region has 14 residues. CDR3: CASSLTGLKDTQYF. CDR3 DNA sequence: TGTGCCAGCAGCCTGACAGGTTTGAAAGATACGCAGTATTTT. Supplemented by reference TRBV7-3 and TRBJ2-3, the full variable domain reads GAGVSQTPSNKVTEKGKYVELRCDPISGHTALYWYRQSLGQGPEFLIYFQGTGAADDSGLPNDRFFAVRPEGSVSTLKIQRTERGDSAVYLCASSLTGLKDTQYFGPGTRLTVL.

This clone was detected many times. Written as DNA, the CDR3 is TGTGCCAGCAGCTTAGGTGCAGGTCTTCCTAATGAAAAACTGTTTTTT. It translates to CASSLGAGLPNEKLFF. The gene calls are TRBV7-6 and TRBJ1-4, with D uncertain. The CDR3 loop spans 16 amino acids. Trimming took off 1 base at V and 3 bases at J, with 12 bases between the two ends. CDR1 and CDR2 (germline): SGHVS, FNYEAQ.

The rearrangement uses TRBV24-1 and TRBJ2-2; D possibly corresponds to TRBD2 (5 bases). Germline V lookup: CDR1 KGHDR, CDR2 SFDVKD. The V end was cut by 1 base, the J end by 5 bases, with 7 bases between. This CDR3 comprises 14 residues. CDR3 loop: CATSDLRGTGELFF. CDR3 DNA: TGTGCCACCAGTGATTTACGGGGAACCGGGGAGCTGTTTTTT.

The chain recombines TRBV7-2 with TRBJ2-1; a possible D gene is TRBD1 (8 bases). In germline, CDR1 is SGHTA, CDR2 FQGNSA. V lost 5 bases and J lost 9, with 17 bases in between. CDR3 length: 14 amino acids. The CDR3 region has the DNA TGTGCCAGCAGCCCACAGGGGGGGGCAAGTGAGCAGTTCTTC. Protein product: CASSPQGGASEQFF.

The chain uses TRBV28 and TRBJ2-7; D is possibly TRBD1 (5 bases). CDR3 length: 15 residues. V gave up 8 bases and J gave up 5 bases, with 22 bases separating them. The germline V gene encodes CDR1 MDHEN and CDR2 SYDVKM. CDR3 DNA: TGTGCCAGCGGCGAAGTAGGGGCAGGCCTAAACGAGCAGTACTTC. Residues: CASGEVGAGLNEQYF.

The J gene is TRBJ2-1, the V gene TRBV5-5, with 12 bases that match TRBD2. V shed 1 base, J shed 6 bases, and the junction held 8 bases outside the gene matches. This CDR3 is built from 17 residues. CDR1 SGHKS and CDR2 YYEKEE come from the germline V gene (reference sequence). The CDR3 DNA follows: TGTGCCAGCAGCTTGCATGGACTAGCGGGATTTCGCAATGAGCAGTTCTTC. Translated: CASSLHGLAGFRNEQFF.

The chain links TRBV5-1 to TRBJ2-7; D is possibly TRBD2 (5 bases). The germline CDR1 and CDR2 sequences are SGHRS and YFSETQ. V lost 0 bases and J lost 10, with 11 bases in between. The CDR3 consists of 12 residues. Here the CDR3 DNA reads TGCGCCAGCAGCTTGGCCGGACTGAGCCAGTACTTC. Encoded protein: CASSLAGLSQYF.

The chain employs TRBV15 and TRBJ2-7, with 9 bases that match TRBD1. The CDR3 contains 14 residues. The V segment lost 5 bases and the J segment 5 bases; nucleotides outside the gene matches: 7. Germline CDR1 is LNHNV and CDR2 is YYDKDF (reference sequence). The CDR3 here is CATSPGQGYHEQYF. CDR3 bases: TGTGCCACCAGCCCGGGACAGGGATATCACGAGCAGTACTTC.

The CDR3 loop reads CASSMRRGGSRTGGKDTQYF. DNA of the CDR3: TGTGCCAGTAGTATGAGAAGGGGAGGTAGTAGGACAGGGGGCAAAGATACGCAGTATTTT. The gene calls are TRBV19 and TRBJ2-3; 11 positions match TRBD1. V lost 3 bases, J lost 5 bases, and 19 bases stayed unmatched. Per the germline V gene, CDR1 is LNHDA and CDR2 is SQIVND (reference sequence). The CDR3 spans 20 residues.

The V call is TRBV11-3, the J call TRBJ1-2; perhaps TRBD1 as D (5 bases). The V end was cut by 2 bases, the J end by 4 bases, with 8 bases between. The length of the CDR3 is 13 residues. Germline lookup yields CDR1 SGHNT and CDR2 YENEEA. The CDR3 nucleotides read TGTGCCAGCAGCTTACGGAGGGGCTATGGCTACACCTTC. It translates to CASSLRRGYGYTF.

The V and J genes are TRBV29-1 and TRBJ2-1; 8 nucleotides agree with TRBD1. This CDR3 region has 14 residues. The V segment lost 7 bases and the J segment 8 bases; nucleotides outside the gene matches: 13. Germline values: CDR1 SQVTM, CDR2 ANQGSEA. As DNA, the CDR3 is TGCAGCGCCGCTGAGAGGCAGGGGGCCCATGAGCAGTTCTTC. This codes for CSAAERQGAHEQFF.

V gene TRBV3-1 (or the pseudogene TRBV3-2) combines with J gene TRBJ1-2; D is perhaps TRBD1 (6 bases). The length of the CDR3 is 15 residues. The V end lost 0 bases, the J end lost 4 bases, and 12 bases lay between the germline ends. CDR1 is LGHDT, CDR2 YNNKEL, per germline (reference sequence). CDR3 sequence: CASSQDTGIAYGYTF. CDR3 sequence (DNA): TGTGCCAGCAGCCAAGATACAGGGATTGCCTATGGCTACACCTTC.

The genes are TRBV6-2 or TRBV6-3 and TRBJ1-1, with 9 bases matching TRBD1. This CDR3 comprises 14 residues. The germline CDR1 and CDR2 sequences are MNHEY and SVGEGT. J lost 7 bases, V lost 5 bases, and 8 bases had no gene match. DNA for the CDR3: TGTGCCAGCAGTCACCGGGACAGGGCCTATGAAGCTTTCTTT. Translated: CASSHRDRAYEAFF.

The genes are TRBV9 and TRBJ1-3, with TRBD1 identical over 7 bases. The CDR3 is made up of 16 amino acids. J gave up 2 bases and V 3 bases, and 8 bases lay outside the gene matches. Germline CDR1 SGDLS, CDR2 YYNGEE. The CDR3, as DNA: TGTGCCAGCAGCGCGGGGGAACAGGGGACTGGAAACACCATATATTTT. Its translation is CASSAGEQGTGNTIYF.

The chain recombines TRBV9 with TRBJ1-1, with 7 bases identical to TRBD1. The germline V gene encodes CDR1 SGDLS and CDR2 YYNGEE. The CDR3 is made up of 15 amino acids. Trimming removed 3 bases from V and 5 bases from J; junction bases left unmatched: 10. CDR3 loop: CASSAQGGAGTEAFF. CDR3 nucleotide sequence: TGTGCCAGCAGCGCCCAGGGGGGCGCGGGGACTGAAGCTTTCTTT. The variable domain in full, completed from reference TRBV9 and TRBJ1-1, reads DSGVTQTPKHLITATGQRVTLRCSPRSGDLSVYWYQQSLDQGLQFLIQYYNGEERAKGNILERFSAQQFPDLHSELNLSSLELGDSALYFCASSAQGGAGTEAFFGQGTRLTVV.

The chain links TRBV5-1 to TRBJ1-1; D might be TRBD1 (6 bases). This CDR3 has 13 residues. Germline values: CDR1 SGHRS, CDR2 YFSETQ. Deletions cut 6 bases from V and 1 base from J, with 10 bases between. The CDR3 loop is CASTGQRNTEAFF. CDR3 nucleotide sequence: TGCGCCAGCACCGGACAGAGGAACACTGAAGCTTTCTTT.

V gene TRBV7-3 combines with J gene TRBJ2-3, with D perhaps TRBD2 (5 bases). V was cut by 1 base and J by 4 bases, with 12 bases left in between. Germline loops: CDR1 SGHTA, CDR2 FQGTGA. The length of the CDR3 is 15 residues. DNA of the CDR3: TGTGCCAGCAGCTTAATGAGGGCCCGGGCAGATACGCAGTATTTT. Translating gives CASSLMRARADTQYF.

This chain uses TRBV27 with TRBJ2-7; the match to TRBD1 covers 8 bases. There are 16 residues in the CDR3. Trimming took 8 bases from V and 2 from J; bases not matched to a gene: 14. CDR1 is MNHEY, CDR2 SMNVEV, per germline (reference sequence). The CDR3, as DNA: TGTGCCAGCGGACATCAACCGGGACAGGCGCCCTACGAGCAGTACTTC. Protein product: CASGHQPGQAPYEQYF.